This entry concerns a single T cell receptor beta chain. This specimen belongs to a study of monozygotic twins with inflammatory bowel disease. CDR1 SGHAT and CDR2 FQDESV come from the germline V gene (reference sequence). The CDR3 length is 20 residues. TCRdb re-called the 5' RACE reads and catalogs CDR3 proteins one per entry, DNA excluded. Its table records approximately 400,000 distinct CDR3 sequences. The sample was blood. The clonotype comes from a human donor with ulcerative colitis or Crohn's disease, or a healthy co-twin of an affected twin (not recorded which). The chain links TRBV11-1 to TRBJ2-1; checking the TCRdb D call of TRBD1 is not possible without DNA. CDR3 residues: CASSLVKRTGGVLRYNEQFF.